The T cell receptor beta chain under discussion was sequenced for a study of cytomegalovirus exposure and HLA in healthy donors. Germline V CDR1 and CDR2: GTSNPN, SVGIG (reference sequence). With 0 bases removed from V and 1 base from J, the gap between germline ends came to 4 bases. This CDR3 spans 13 amino acids. PCR was performed using 60 Vbeta and 13 Jbeta primers. Only in-frame clones appear in the TCRdb table, and some are missing; sequencing was by immunoSEQ multiplex PCR. The table records about 76,000 clones, roughly 85% of them present only once. This chain joins TRBV30 and TRBJ1-3; D is ambiguous. Input material: PBMCs. The TCR was taken from a man between 25 and 39 years old in good health and CMV-seronegative. The CDR3 is CAWSVQSGNTIYF. The DNA of the CDR3 is TGTGCCTGGAGTGTACAATCTGGAAACACCATATATTTT. The full variable domain, completed using reference TRBV30 and TRBJ1-3, is SQTIHQWPATLVQPVGSPLSLECTVEGTSNPNLYWYRQAAGRGLQLLFYSVGIGQISSEVPQNLSASRPQDRQFILSSKKLLLSDSGFYLCAWSVQSGNTIYFGEGSWLTVV.